This T cell receptor beta chain was documented in a study of blood T cell repertoires in COVID-19. Here immunoSEQ multiplex PCR was the method, and the copy in TCRdb shows in-frame clones only, minus some. The data contain fewer than 75,000 clones, roughly 89% of them singletons. Germline V CDR1 and CDR2: MNHEY, SVGEGT. The V gene end was trimmed by 2 bases and the J gene end by 1 base; junction bases not matched to a gene: 5. The CDR3 loop spans 17 amino acids. The sample was peripheral blood. This receptor was identified in a man older than 75 with acute or convalescent COVID-19. V and J are TRBV6-2 or TRBV6-3 and TRBJ2-6; 7 nucleotides agree with TRBD2. For the CDR3, the DNA is TGTGCCAGCAGTTACCCCCCCGGGAGGTCTGGGGCCAACGTCCTGACTTTC. Protein product: CASSYPPGRSGANVLTF.